Listed here are 2 T cell receptor beta chains from one sample, sequenced in a study of cytomegalovirus exposure and HLA in healthy donors. Vbeta (60) and Jbeta (13) primers were used in the PCR. The method was immunoSEQ multiplex PCR; TCRdb's version includes in-frame clones alone and lacks a portion of them. The sample includes some 80,000 clones, over 9% of them seen just once. The specimen sequenced was PBMCs. Receptor source: a man in his fifties or sixties in good health and CMV-seropositive.

This chain's CDR3 is CASSPSTAGWQFF. CDR3 bases: TGTGCCAGCTCACCGTCGACAGCAGGCTGGCAGTTCTTC. V gene TRBV18 combines with J gene TRBJ2-1; D possibly corresponds to TRBD1 (5 bases). The germline CDR1 and CDR2 sequences are KGHSH and LQKENI. The CDR3 length is 13 residues. Trimming left V 3 bases short and J 12 bases short, with 15 bases between.

This clone was picked up a small number of times. This chain joins TRBV19 and TRBJ1-2; maybe TRBD1 (6 bases). Per germline, CDR1 LNHDA and CDR2 SQIVND (reference sequence). The CDR3 contains 15 residues. V was pared by 6 bases and J by 5 bases, with 19 bases between. CDR3 residues: CASSETGQPKYGYTF. The CDR3 DNA sequence: TGTGCCAGTAGCGAAACCGGACAGCCCAAGTATGGCTACACCTTC.